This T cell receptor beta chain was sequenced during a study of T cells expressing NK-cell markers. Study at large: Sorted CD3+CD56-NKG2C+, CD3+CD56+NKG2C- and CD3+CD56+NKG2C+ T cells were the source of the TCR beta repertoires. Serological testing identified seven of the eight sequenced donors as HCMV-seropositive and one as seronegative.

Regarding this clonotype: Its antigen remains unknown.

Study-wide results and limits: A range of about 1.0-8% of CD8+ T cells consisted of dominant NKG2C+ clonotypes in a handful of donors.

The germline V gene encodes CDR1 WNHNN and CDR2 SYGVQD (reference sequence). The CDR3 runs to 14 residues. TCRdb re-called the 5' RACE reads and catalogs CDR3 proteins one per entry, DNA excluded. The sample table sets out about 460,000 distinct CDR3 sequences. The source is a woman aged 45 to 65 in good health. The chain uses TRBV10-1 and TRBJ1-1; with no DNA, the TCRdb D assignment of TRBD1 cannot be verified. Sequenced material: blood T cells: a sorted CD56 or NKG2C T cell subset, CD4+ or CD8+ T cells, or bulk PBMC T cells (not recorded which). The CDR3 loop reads CASSESISEGGAFF.